This T cell receptor beta chain was sequenced in a study of cytomegalovirus exposure and HLA in healthy donors. The study's findings and limits: It was reported that TCR beta sequences correctly inferred the HLA-A and HLA-B alleles for most subjects.

Regarding this clone: Its antigen is not known.

The CDR3 is made up of 14 amino acids. The germline V and J ends were trimmed by 4 bases and 2 bases, with 10 bases remaining between them. Germline assignment: CDR1 MNHEY and CDR2 SVGAGI. 60 Vbeta and 13 Jbeta primers were used in PCR. The assay was immunoSEQ multiplex PCR, and TCRdb's table has in-frame clones only and misses some. The data contain under 150,000 clones, approximately 79% of them singletons. The source material was PBMCs. The rearrangement joins TRBV6-5 to TRBJ2-3, with a tentative D call TRBD1 (5 bases). The sequence was collected from a woman aged 30 to 39 in good health and CMV-seronegative. The chain's CDR3 is CASSLRTHTDTQYF. CDR3 DNA: TGTGCCAGCAGTTTGAGGACACACACAGATACGCAGTATTTT.